The present entry profiles one T cell receptor (beta chain) with its context. These data come from a study of blood T cells in healthy people across ages. It was with a sample-barcoded 5' primer and a J-beta primer mix that a second PCR of about 6 to 12 cycles was run. One entry per CDR3 protein, called by TCRdb with MiXCR from the 5' RACE reads. This sample carries about 800,000 distinct CDR3 sequences, 25% of them seen once, and the ten largest clones take under 4%. Researchers report isolating at least 6 million PBMCs per sample. CDR3 size: 15 residues. Germline V lookup: CDR1 SGHDN, CDR2 FVKESK. These data also featured in a second study, about T cells of mothers and their children. That paper adds: A few healthy Caucasian mothers and their six children were the donors.

What was sequenced was blood. This rearrangement joins TRBV14 to TRBJ2-5, with unresolved D. Judging by the DNA end, TRBJ2-7 fits better; the J call may be wrong. The receptor was derived from a boy between 5 and 17 years old in good health. The CDR3 sequence: CASSQEYPGGYEQYF. CDR3 nucleotides: TGTGCCAGCAGCCAAGAATACCCAGGCGGCTACGAGCAGTACTTC.